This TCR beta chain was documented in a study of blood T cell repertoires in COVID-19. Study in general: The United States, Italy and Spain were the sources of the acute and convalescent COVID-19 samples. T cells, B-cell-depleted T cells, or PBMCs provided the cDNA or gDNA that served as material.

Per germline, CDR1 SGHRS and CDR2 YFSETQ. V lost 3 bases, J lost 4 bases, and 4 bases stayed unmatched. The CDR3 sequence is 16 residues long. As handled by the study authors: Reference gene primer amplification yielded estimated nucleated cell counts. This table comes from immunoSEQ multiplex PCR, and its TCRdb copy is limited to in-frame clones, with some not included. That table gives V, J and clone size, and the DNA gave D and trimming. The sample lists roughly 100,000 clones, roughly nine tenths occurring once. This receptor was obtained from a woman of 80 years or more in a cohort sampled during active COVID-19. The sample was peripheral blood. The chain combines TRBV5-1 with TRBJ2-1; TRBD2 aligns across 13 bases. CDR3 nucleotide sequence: TGCGCCAGCAGCTCAACTAGCGGGGGGGCTTACAATGAGCAGTTCTTC. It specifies CASSSTSGGAYNEQFF.